The sequence of this T cell receptor (beta chain) was determined in a study of T-cell reconstitution after alpha-beta-depleted transplantation in children. Study-level points and caveats: Among T cells one year after transplant, newly produced cells accounted for most counts and diversity.

This clonotype was found once. Its antigen is still unknown. Unique molecular identifiers were incorporated into the prepared TCRbeta library. TCRdb reprocessed the PCR reads via MiXCR and lists one record per CDR3 protein. Of about 980,000 distinct CDR3 sequences in the sample, about 31% were seen once. The length of the CDR3 is 17 residues. Germline CDR1 and CDR2: LGHDT and YNNKEL (reference sequence). V shed 4 bases and J 1 base; nucleotides not matched to a gene: 9. J is TRBJ2-1 and V is TRBV3-1; 8 bases match TRBD2. The sequenced sample was PBMCs, mostly from graft donor cells, obtained 360 days after TCRalphabeta/CD19-depleted stem cell transplant. This clonotype was sampled from a boy under three years old who had a stem cell transplant for SCID, so the T cells may come from the graft donor. The CDR3: CASSPIAGRLSYNEQFF. CDR3 nucleotides: TGTGCCAGCAGCCCAATAGCGGGGAGACTATCCTACAATGAGCAGTTCTTC.